Detailed here is one T cell receptor beta chain. Per the original data handling: By means of reference gene primer amplification, nucleated cell counts were estimated. Sequencing used immunoSEQ multiplex PCR; TCRdb keeps in-frame clones, though not all of them. The D gene and trimming were derived from the DNA, and the V and J assignments and clone size from that table. The data hold a few hundred thousand clones, with approximately 80% observed a single time. Clinical history as reported by participants underpinned cohort assignment. These data are taken from a study of blood T cell repertoires in COVID-19. CDR3 length equals 14 residues. CDR1 is MNHEY, CDR2 SVGEGT, per germline. Trimming removed 1 base from V and 1 base from J, with 7 bases in between.

Specimen: PBMCs or T cells enriched from blood (not recorded which). This chain connects TRBV6-2 or TRBV6-3 to TRBJ1-1; no clear D. The origin of this receptor is a woman aged 40 to 50 with acute COVID-19. This CDR3 is CASSYLGQNTEAFF. For the CDR3, the DNA is TGTGCCAGCAGTTACTTGGGCCAGAACACTGAAGCTTTCTTT.